A single TCR beta chain is shown here with its context. Its specificity is unknown. This sample was taken from a study of CD8 T cells in ankylosing spondylitis. The study, taken as a whole, reports: A motif in TCR beta, a set of seven to nine highly homologous variants, appeared characteristic of ankylosing spondylitis blood. Certain motif variants had earlier appeared in reactive arthritis synovial fluid and blood. In ankylosing spondylitis patients, matched synovial fluid reportedly showed significant enrichment of disease-linked clones. CD8+ by phenotype, disease-linked clones were relatively rare in peripheral blood.

Germline V gene data show CDR1 as ENHRY and CDR2 as SYGVKD. V shed 4 bases and J 0 bases; nucleotides not matched to a gene: 17. This CDR3 has 20 amino acids. Making the TCR beta libraries involved quantitative 5'-RACE with molecular barcodes. TCRdb reanalysed the 5' RACE reads using MiXCR and keeps one entry per CDR3 protein. The sample carries some 400,000 distinct CDR3 sequences, under 25% recorded once. The sequenced sample was blood, either unsorted or a sorted T cell fraction (not recorded which). The sequence derives from a male donor with ankylosing spondylitis. The chain links TRBV10-3 to TRBJ1-1, with 10 bases lining up with TRBD1. In DNA, the CDR3 is TGTGCCATCAGTGTGCGAAGAACCGGGACAGGGGCTACAATGAACACTGAAGCTTTCTTT. This gives the protein CAISVRRTGTGATMNTEAFF.